A single sample gave rise to the 15 T cell receptor beta chains below, sequenced in a study of CD8+ T cells in alopecia areata. As the sequencing template, cDNA was produced by extracting RNA and reverse transcribing it. Libraries were prepared by immunoSEQ multiplex PCR; TCRdb keeps only in-frame clonotypes and omits some of them. Among hundreds of thousands of clones listed, roughly two fifths were seen once. Treatment noted: oral pan-JAK inhibitor, 5-10 mg twice daily. The specimen was CD4+ T cells sorted from blood, collected between weeks 30 and 35, from a patient treated with tofacitinib. The receptors were gathered from a human donor with alopecia areata.

The chain recombines TRBV6-6 with TRBJ2-7; D remains ambiguous. V lost 0 bases and J lost 7, with 7 bases in between. The CDR3 runs 12 residues. Germline-derived CDR1 and CDR2 are MNHNY and SVGAGI (reference sequence). DNA of the CDR3: TGTGCCAGCAGTTACTCCCGGTTGGAGCAGTACTTC. Amino acids: CASSYSRLEQYF.

The rearrangement uses TRBV28 and TRBJ1-5; D is unclear. The CDR3 is 15 residues long. Germline CDR1 reads MDHEN; CDR2 reads SYDVKM. The germline V and J ends were trimmed by 3 bases and 4 bases, with 13 bases remaining between them. The CDR3 reads CASSFGPQRNQPQHF. CDR3 bases: TGTGCCAGCAGTTTCGGGCCCCAAAGGAATCAGCCCCAGCATTTT.

The CDR3 region has the DNA TGCGCCAGCAGCTGGGGGACAGGGGAGAACATTCAGTACTTC. This gives the protein CASSWGTGENIQYF. This chain uses TRBV5-1 with TRBJ2-4; 10 nucleotides align to TRBD1. Trimming cost V 3 bases and J 7 bases; bases outside gene matches: 4. CDR3 size: 14 residues. CDR1 and CDR2 from the germline V gene are SGHRS and YFSETQ. The variable domain in full, with the rest retrieved from reference TRBV5-1 and TRBJ2-4, is KAGVTQTPRYLIKTRGQQVTLSCSPISGHRSVSWYQQTPGQGLQFLFEYFSETQRNKGNFPGRFSGRQFSNSRSEMNVSTLELGDSALYLCASSWGTGENIQYFGAGTRLSVL.

On this clone itself: The sample has other DNA sequences that encode this CDR3 too. This rearrangement joins TRBV9 to TRBJ1-5, with D perhaps matching TRBD1 (6 bases). V lost 2 bases to trimming and J lost 4 bases, with 7 bases between them. This CDR3 has 13 amino acids. Germline V CDR1 and CDR2: SGDLS, YYNGEE. The CDR3 sequence is CASSVQGNQPQHF. In nucleotides, the CDR3 is TGTGCCAGCAGCGTCCAGGGGAATCAGCCCCAGCATTTT.

The chain carries TRBV9 and TRBJ1-2; D may be TRBD1 (5 bases). The CDR3 sequence is 13 residues long. Germline V lookup: CDR1 SGDLS, CDR2 YYNGEE. Trimming took 6 bases from V and 2 from J, leaving 11 bases between them. The CDR3 loop is CASNQGGNYGYTF. The CDR3 DNA sequence: TGTGCCAGCAACCAGGGTGGGAACTATGGCTACACCTTC.

This chain joins TRBV7-9 and TRBJ1-2, with D hard to call. The CDR3 contains 12 residues. Germline V CDR1 and CDR2: SEHNR, FQNEAQ (reference sequence). V lost 5 bases and J 4 bases, leaving 8 bases between the germline ends. The CDR3 protein is CASSPEGYGYTF. The CDR3 DNA reads as TGTGCCAGCAGCCCTGAAGGCTATGGCTACACCTTC.

The chain carries TRBV30 and TRBJ2-5; no firm D call. The assigned J gene may be wrong: the sequence end matches TRBJ2-7 better. The CDR3 length is 12 residues. Germline lookup yields CDR1 GTSNPN and CDR2 SVGIG (reference sequence). This chain's CDR3 is CAWGGSSYEQYF. For the CDR3, the DNA is TGTGCCTGGGGTGGAAGCTCCTACGAGCAGTACTTC.

The chain combines TRBV25-1 with TRBJ2-5, with D unresolved. Trimming stripped 6 bases from V and 1 base from J, with 9 bases between. This CDR3 region has 13 residues. Germline V gene sequence: CDR1 MGHDK, CDR2 SYGVNS. This CDR3 is CASSFGGQETQYF. The CDR3 DNA reads TGTGCCAGCAGCTTTGGCGGCCAAGAGACCCAGTACTTC.

This clone turned up a few times. Other DNA sequences in the same sample also yield this CDR3. J is TRBJ2-1 and V is TRBV6-1; D is undetermined. There are 12 residues in the CDR3. In germline, CDR1 is MNHNS, CDR2 SASEGT. Trimming left V 6 bases short and J 0 bases short, with 3 bases between. CDR3: CASRLSYNEQFF. CDR3 nucleotide sequence: TGTGCCAGCAGGCTCTCCTACAATGAGCAGTTCTTC.

In its sample, this clone was seen a few times. This chain joins TRBV18 and TRBJ1-5, with D unclear. The germline V and J ends were trimmed by 0 bases and 0 bases, with 9 bases remaining between them. Germline V gives CDR1 KGHSH, CDR2 LQKENI. There are 16 residues in the CDR3. CDR3 amino acids: CASSPPPGDSNQPQHF. The DNA for the CDR3 is TGTGCCAGCTCACCACCACCTGGGGATAGCAATCAGCCCCAGCATTTT. Full variable domain (outside the CDR3, taken from reference TRBV18 and TRBJ1-5): NAGVMQNPRHLVRRRGQEARLRCSPMKGHSHVYWYRQLPEEGLKFMVYLQKENIIDESGMPKERFSAEFPKEGPSILRIQQVVRGDSAAYFCASSPPPGDSNQPQHFGDGTRLSIL.

V gene TRBV29-1 combines with J gene TRBJ2-3, with 8 bases matching TRBD2. V lost 5 bases, J lost 3 bases, and 10 bases stayed unmatched. Germline CDR1 and CDR2: SQVTM and ANQGSEA. The CDR3 runs 15 residues. The CDR3 sequence: CSVSRGGRRTDTQYF. The CDR3, as DNA: TGCAGCGTTTCCCGGGGGGGACGAAGGACAGATACGCAGTATTTT.

This chain links TRBV6-1 with TRBJ1-5, with unresolved D. Germline V gene sequence: CDR1 MNHNS, CDR2 SASEGT. The CDR3 loop spans 12 amino acids. Trimming took off 4 bases at V and 7 bases at J, with 8 bases between the two ends. CDR3 in amino acids: CASSVGVQPQHF. The CDR3 DNA follows: TGTGCCAGCAGTGTTGGGGTACAGCCCCAGCATTTT.

This clone turned up a few times. J is TRBJ1-5 and V is TRBV19; D gene uncertain. The germline V and J ends were trimmed by 2 bases and 2 bases, with 13 bases remaining between them. Per germline, CDR1 LNHDA and CDR2 SQIVND (reference sequence). The CDR3 extends over 16 amino acids. CDR3: CASSIPEVEGNQPQHF. The CDR3 nucleotides are TGTGCCAGTAGTATACCAGAGGTCGAGGGCAATCAGCCCCAGCATTTT.

This clone was seen only a few times. The chain has TRBV7-8 and TRBJ1-5, with D maybe TRBD1 (5 bases). The CDR3 sequence is 13 residues long. Trimming pared 5 bases from V and 7 bases from J, leaving 12 bases between. CDR1 is SGHVS and CDR2 is FQNEAQ in the germline V gene. The DNA of the CDR3 is TGTGCCAGCAGCGTCGGGGGGTACCAGCCCCAGCATTTT. It translates to CASSVGGYQPQHF.

Here the CDR3 reads CASTDGGRVGTEAFF. The CDR3 DNA reads as TGTGCCAGCACCGACGGTGGGCGGGTCGGCACTGAAGCTTTCTTT. This chain connects TRBV6-5 to TRBJ1-1; D ambiguous. CDR3 length: 15 amino acids. CDR1 and CDR2 (germline): MNHEY, SVGAGI. The V end was cut by 7 bases, the J end by 4 bases, with 19 bases between.